This T cell receptor (beta chain) derives from a study of T cells expressing NK-cell markers. Study-level information: Eight donors were sequenced, seven testing HCMV-seropositive and one testing seronegative.

Details on this clonotype: Its antigen remains unidentified.

Overall study results and limits: Of CD8+ T cells, about 1.0-8% belonged to dominant NKG2C+ clonotypes in five to seven donors. Several of the donors also had these clonotypes leading their CD3+CD56-NKG2C+ fraction.

Reanalyzing the 5' RACE reads, TCRdb keeps one entry per CDR3 protein, without DNA. Here the sample table reports 120,000 to 150,000 distinct CDR3 sequences. The sequenced sample was blood T cells: a sorted CD56 or NKG2C T cell subset, CD4+ or CD8+ T cells, or bulk PBMC T cells (not recorded which). The sequence came from a man aged 18 to 29 in good health.

The CDR3 sequence is CASSGGLAVNTGELFF. This rearrangement joins TRBV19 to TRBJ2-2; TCRdb picks TRBD2, but there is no DNA to check that call. The CDR3 length is 16 residues. CDR1 is LNHDA and CDR2 is SQIVND in the germline V gene (reference sequence). Drawing the rest from reference TRBV19 and TRBJ2-2, the complete variable domain is DGGITQSPKYLFRKEGQNVTLSCEQNLNHDAMYWYRQDPGQGLRLIYYSQIVNDFQKGDIAEGYSVSREKKESFPLTVTSAQKNPTAFYLCASSGGLAVNTGELFFGEGSRLTVL.